Below, 9 T cell receptor beta chains from the same sample are listed, as sequenced in a study of identical twins. TCRdb used MiXCR to reprocess the 5' RACE reads, holding one entry per CDR3 protein. The sample holds under 300,000 distinct CDR3 sequences; approximately 8.3% are singletons and the top ten take 2.5% to 3.5%. Another study also made use of these data, one on yellow fever vaccine responses in identical twins.

Source material: CD8+ T cells sorted from blood. Every receptor here comes from a woman in her late teens or twenties in good health.

This clonotype was counted only a few times. The CDR3 sequence: CASSYSERGSYEQYF. DNA of the CDR3: TGTGCCAGCAGTTACTCGGAGCGGGGCTCCTACGAGCAGTACTTC. The chain couples TRBV6-5 to TRBJ2-7; 7 nucleotides line up with TRBD2. J was trimmed by 0 bases and V by 0 bases; bases with no gene match: 2. This CDR3 contains 15 residues. Per the germline V gene, CDR1 is MNHEY and CDR2 is SVGAGI.

The rearrangement joins TRBV20-1 to TRBJ2-7, with D maybe TRBD2 (6 bases). V was shortened by 1 base and J by 3 bases, with 16 bases between the two germline ends. CDR3 length: 15 residues. The V gene's germline CDR1 is DFQATT and CDR2 SNEGSKA (reference sequence). CDR3: CSARASSADFYEQYF. CDR3 nucleotides: TGCAGTGCTAGAGCATCTAGCGCCGATTTCTACGAGCAGTACTTC.

CDR3 protein: CASSSLNPGPNYGYTF. CDR3 nucleotides: TGTGCCAGCAGTTCCCTCAACCCAGGCCCGAACTATGGCTACACCTTC. The chain is built from TRBV12-3 or TRBV12-4 and TRBJ1-2, with no clear D. This CDR3 spans 16 amino acids. V lost 4 bases and J lost 2, with 17 bases in between.

This clonotype was recorded a few times. The chain has TRBV12-3 or TRBV12-4 and TRBJ2-7; D is ambiguous. Trimming took 5 bases from V and 6 from J, leaving 11 bases between them. This CDR3 is 12 amino acids long. CDR3 DNA sequence: TGTGCCAGCAGTATCGCTGTCGGCGAGCAGTACTTC. As protein: CASSIAVGEQYF.

This clonotype was found a few times. This chain links TRBV24-1 with TRBJ2-7, with 7 bases that match TRBD1. The CDR3 spans 14 residues. Germline V gene data show CDR1 as KGHDR and CDR2 as SFDVKD. J lost 3 bases, V lost 1 base, and 2 bases had no gene match. The CDR3 sequence is CATSDFRDSYEQYF. The DNA for the CDR3 is TGTGCCACCAGTGATTTCCGGGACAGCTACGAGCAGTACTTC.

This clonotype was picked up many times. CDR3 nucleotide sequence: TGCGCCAGCAGCTTGGACGGGACAGGGGCGTACGAGCAGTACTTC. This gives the protein CASSLDGTGAYEQYF. This rearrangement joins TRBV5-1 to TRBJ2-7; 10 bases match TRBD1. This CDR3 has 15 residues. V was clipped by 0 bases and J by 4 bases; unmatched bases: 4. Germline CDR1 is SGHRS and CDR2 is YFSETQ. Full variable domain (remainder filled in from reference TRBV5-1 and TRBJ2-7): KAGVTQTPRYLIKTRGQQVTLSCSPISGHRSVSWYQQTPGQGLQFLFEYFSETQRNKGNFPGRFSGRQFSNSRSEMNVSTLELGDSALYLCASSLDGTGAYEQYFGPGTRLTVT.

This clonotype has at least ten counts. J is TRBJ2-1 and V is TRBV7-9; 9 bases fit TRBD1. Germline trimming cut 5 bases from V and 3 bases from J; bases unmatched to any gene: 5. This CDR3 is built from 15 residues. The germline V gene has CDR1 SEHNR and CDR2 FQNEAQ (reference sequence). Written as DNA, the CDR3 is TGTGCCAGCAGCGTCGGGACAGGGCTCTACAATGAGCAGTTCTTC. Translating it yields CASSVGTGLYNEQFF.

This clonotype was counted a few times. The chain couples TRBV11-1 to TRBJ2-1; 14 positions match TRBD2. Germline V gene data show CDR1 as SGHAT and CDR2 as FQDESV (reference sequence). After removal of 5 bases from V and 0 bases from J, the junction contained 12 bases not matched to a gene. The CDR3 contains 20 residues. The CDR3 DNA reads as TGTGCCAGCAGCACTACCGGGACTAGCGGGGGACTTAGCTCCTACAATGAGCAGTTCTTC. It translates to CASSTTGTSGGLSSYNEQFF.

V and J are TRBV4-3 and TRBJ2-1, with 7 bases that match TRBD2. The CDR3 spans 16 residues. Germline V gene data show CDR1 as LGHNA and CDR2 as YSLEER. The J segment lost 2 bases and the V segment lost 3 bases, leaving 7 bases of the junction unmatched. Here the CDR3 reads CASSQNGAGPYNEQFF. CDR3 nucleotides: TGCGCCAGCAGCCAGAACGGAGCGGGACCCTACAATGAGCAGTTCTTC.